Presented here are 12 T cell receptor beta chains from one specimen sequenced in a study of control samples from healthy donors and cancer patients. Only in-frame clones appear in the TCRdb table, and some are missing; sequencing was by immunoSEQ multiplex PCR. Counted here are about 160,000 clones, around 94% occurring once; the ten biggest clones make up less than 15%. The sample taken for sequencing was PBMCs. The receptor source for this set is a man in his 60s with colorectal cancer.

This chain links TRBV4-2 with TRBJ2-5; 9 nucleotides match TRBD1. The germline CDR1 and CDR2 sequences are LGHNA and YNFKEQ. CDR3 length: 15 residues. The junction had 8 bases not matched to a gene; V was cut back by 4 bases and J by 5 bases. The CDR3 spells CASSRSQGAGETQYF. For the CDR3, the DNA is TGTGCCAGCAGCCGTTCACAGGGGGCGGGGGAGACCCAGTACTTC.

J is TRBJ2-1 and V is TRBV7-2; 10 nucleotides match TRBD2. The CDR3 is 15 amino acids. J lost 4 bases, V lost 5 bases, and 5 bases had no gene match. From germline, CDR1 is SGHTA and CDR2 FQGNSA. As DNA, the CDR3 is TGTGCCAGCAGCCTTAGCGGGGGGATATACAATGAGCAGTTCTTC. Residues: CASSLSGGIYNEQFF.

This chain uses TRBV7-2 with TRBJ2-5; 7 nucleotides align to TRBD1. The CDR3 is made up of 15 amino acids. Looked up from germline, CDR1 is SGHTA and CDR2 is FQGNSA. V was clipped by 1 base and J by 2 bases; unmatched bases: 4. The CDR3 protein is CASSLGAGGQETQYF. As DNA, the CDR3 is TGTGCCAGCAGCTTAGGCGCAGGGGGACAAGAGACCCAGTACTTC.

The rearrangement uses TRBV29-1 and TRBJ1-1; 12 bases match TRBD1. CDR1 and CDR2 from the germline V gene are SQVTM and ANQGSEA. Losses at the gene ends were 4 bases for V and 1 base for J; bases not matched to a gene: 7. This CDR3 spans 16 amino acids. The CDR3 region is CSVGGTGGFSNTEAFF. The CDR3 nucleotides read TGCAGCGTTGGTGGGACAGGGGGCTTTTCGAACACTGAAGCTTTCTTT.

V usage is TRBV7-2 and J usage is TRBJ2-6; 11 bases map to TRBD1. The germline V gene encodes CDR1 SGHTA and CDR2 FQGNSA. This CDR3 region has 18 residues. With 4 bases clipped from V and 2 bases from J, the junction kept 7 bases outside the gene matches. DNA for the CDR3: TGTGCCAGCAGCTCCCGGGACAGGGGGGGAACTGGGGCCAACGTCCTGACTTTC. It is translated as CASSSRDRGGTGANVLTF. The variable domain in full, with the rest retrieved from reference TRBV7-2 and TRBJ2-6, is GAGVSQSPSNKVTEKGKDVELRCDPISGHTALYWYRQSLGQGLEFLIYFQGNSAPDKSGLPSDRFSAERTGGSVSTLTIQRTQQEDSAVYLCASSSRDRGGTGANVLTFGAGSRLTVL.

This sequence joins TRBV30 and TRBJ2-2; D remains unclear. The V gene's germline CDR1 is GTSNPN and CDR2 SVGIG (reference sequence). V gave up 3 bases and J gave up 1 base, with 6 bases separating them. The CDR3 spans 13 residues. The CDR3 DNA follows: TGTGCCTGGAGGGCAGGGAACACCGGGGAGCTGTTTTTT. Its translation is CAWRAGNTGELFF.

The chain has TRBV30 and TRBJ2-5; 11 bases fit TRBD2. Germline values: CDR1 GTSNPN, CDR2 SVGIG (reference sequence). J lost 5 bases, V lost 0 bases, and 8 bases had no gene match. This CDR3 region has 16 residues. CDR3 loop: CAWSVGTSGGGETQYF. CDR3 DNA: TGTGCCTGGAGTGTAGGCACTAGCGGGGGCGGCGAGACCCAGTACTTC. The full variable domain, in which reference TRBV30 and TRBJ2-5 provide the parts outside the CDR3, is SQTIHQWPATLVQPVGSPLSLECTVEGTSNPNLYWYRQAAGRGLQLLFYSVGIGQISSEVPQNLSASRPQDRQFILSSKKLLLSDSGFYLCAWSVGTSGGGETQYFGPGTRLLVL.

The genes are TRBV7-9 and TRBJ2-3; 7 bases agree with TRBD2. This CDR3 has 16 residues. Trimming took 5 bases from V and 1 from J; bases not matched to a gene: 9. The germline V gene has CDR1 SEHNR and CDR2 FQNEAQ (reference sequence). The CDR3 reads CASSPQGGARTDTQYF. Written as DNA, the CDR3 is TGTGCCAGCAGCCCCCAGGGAGGGGCTCGCACAGATACGCAGTATTTT.

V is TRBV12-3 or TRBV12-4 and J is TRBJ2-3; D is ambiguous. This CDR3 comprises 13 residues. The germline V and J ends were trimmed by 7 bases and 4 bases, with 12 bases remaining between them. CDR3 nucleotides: TGTGCCAGCAACCTAATGGAAGCAGATACGCAGTATTTT. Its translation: CASNLMEADTQYF.

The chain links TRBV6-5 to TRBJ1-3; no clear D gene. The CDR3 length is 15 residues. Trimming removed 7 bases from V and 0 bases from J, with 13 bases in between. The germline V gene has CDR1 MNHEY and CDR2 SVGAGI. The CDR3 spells CASTLNIFSGNTIYF. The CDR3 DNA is TGTGCCAGCACCCTCAACATTTTCTCTGGAAACACCATATATTTT.

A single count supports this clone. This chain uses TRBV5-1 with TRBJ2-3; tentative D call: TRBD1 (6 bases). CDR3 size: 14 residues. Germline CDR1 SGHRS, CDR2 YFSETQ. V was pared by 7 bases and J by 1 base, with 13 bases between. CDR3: CASERAGGTDTQYF. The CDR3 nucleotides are TGCGCCAGCGAAAGGGCAGGGGGCACAGATACGCAGTATTTT.

CDR3 residues: CASSPQPNSGNTIYF. DNA for the CDR3: TGTGCCAGCTCACCACAACCCAACTCTGGAAACACCATATATTTT. This rearrangement joins TRBV18 to TRBJ1-3; D gene ambiguous. Germline loops: CDR1 KGHSH, CDR2 LQKENI. The CDR3 covers 15 residues. V was pared by 1 base and J by 0 bases, with 7 bases between.